A selection of T cell receptor beta chains follows, all from one sample in a study of T cells expressing NK-cell markers. No DNA is given; TCRdb re-called the 5' RACE reads and lists each CDR3 protein once. This table holds about 410,000 distinct CDR3 sequences. Sequenced: blood T cells: a sorted CD56 or NKG2C T cell subset, CD4+ or CD8+ T cells, or bulk PBMC T cells (not recorded which). The receptors here all came from a woman in her 50s in good health. The CDR3 runs from the conserved cysteine through the conserved F or W.

V: TRBV7-3; J: TRBJ2-1; CDR3: CASSFRGGEQFF
V: TRBV12-3/TRBV12-4; J: TRBJ2-1; CDR3: CASSFPGSGLYNEQFF
V: TRBV7-2; J: TRBJ1-6; CDR3: CASRATGARNSPLHF
V: TRBV29-1; J: TRBJ1-2; CDR3: CSVRGGNYGYTF
V: TRBV11-2; J: TRBJ2-3; CDR3: CASSSGLAGVRTDTQYF
V: TRBV5-4; J: TRBJ2-3; CDR3: CASSTRTGMMTDTQYF
V: TRBV5-1; J: TRBJ2-3; CDR3: CASKRSGSTDTQYF
V: TRBV14; J: TRBJ1-6; CDR3: CASSQDRLAGTRNSPLHF
V: TRBV10-2; J: TRBJ2-1; CDR3: CASIPDRDNEQFF
V: TRBV12-3/TRBV12-4; J: TRBJ1-1; CDR3: CASSFKGANTEAFF
V: TRBV7-8; J: TRBJ2-2; CDR3: CASSLALAGASGTGELFF
V: TRBV7-2; J: TRBJ2-5; CDR3: CASTAASETQYF
V: TRBV7-8; J: TRBJ2-3; CDR3: CASRALRSTDTQYF
V: TRBV4-2; J: TRBJ2-7; CDR3: CASSRAGLNHYEQYF
V: TRBV16; J: TRBJ2-2; CDR3: CASSQIGGSNTGELFF
V: TRBV5-1; J: TRBJ2-1; CDR3: CASAQGSDLVEQFF
V: TRBV12-3/TRBV12-4; J: TRBJ1-4; CDR3: CASTTTRGAANEKLFF
V: TRBV4-2; J: TRBJ2-2; CDR3: CASSQAHPTPVGELFF
V: TRBV4-1; J: TRBJ2-2; CDR3: CASSQDSGNPTGELFF
V: TRBV3-1; J: TRBJ1-1; CDR3: CASSTWDLNTEAFF
V: TRBV5-1; J: TRBJ1-2; CDR3: CASSLTGSSNYGYTF
V: TRBV2; J: TRBJ2-4; CDR3: CASTIPGQGAKNIQYF
V: TRBV20-1; J: TRBJ1-6; CDR3: CSALPGGSYNSPLHF
V: TRBV12-3/TRBV12-4; J: TRBJ2-1; CDR3: CASSLALGSSEQFF
V: TRBV28; J: TRBJ1-2; CDR3: CASSLPTFFPGRGGYTF
V: TRBV12-3/TRBV12-4; J: TRBJ2-7; CDR3: CASSNGKGTEQYF
V: TRBV20-1; J: TRBJ1-2; CDR3: CSAGGDYGYTF
V: TRBV12-3/TRBV12-4; J: TRBJ2-7; CDR3: CASSFFTSGRGEQYF
V: TRBV5-6; J: TRBJ2-1; CDR3: CASSLVVAVWGEQFF
V: TRBV20-1; J: TRBJ2-1; CDR3: CSASELAGVGEQFF
V: TRBV20-1; J: TRBJ2-7; CDR3: CSARDLRSGRSYEQYF
V: TRBV3-1; J: TRBJ2-5; CDR3: CASSRLAGGSKETQYF
V: TRBV5-4; J: TRBJ2-5; CDR3: CASSSGGGETQYF
V: TRBV12-3/TRBV12-4; J: TRBJ2-1; CDR3: CASIMAGINEQFF
V: TRBV10-3; J: TRBJ2-1; CDR3: CAISERGTSGNNEQFF
V: TRBV11-3; J: TRBJ1-6; CDR3: CASSLDAVSPLHF
V: TRBV27; J: TRBJ1-5; CDR3: CASSPRRAWQPQHF
V: TRBV29-1; J: TRBJ2-3; CDR3: CSGLAGGYDPQYF
V: TRBV3-1; J: TRBJ2-7; CDR3: CASSQLAGHSEQYF
V: TRBV19; J: TRBJ1-4; CDR3: CASKGATNEKLFF